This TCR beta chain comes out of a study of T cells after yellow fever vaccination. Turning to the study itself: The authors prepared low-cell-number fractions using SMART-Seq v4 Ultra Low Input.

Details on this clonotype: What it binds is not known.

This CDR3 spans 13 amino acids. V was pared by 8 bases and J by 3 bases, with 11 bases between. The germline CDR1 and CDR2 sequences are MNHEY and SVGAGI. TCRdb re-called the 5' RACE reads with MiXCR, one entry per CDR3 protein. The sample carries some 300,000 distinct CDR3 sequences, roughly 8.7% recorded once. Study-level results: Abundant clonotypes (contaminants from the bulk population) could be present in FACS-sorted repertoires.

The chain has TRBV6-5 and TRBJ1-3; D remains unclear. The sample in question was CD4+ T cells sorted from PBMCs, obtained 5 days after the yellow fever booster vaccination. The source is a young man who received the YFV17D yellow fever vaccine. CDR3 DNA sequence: TGTGCCAGCTCATTTAGCTATGGAAACACCATATATTTT. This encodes CASSFSYGNTIYF.